This TCR beta chain was profiled in a study of yellow fever vaccine responses in identical twins. TCRdb ran MiXCR on the RT-PCR reads and lists one entry per CDR3 protein. The repertoire includes nearly 2,500 distinct CDR3 sequences, over 65% of them detected once, and roughly 4% sits in the top ten. Concerning this clonotype: The target antigen is unknown.

The CDR3 covers 16 residues. The germline V gene has CDR1 SQVTM and CDR2 ANQGSEA. The V and J ends lost 5 bases and 0 bases respectively, with 17 bases between them. Study results and caveats: Convergence reportedly seemed to mark part of the twins' vaccine T cell response, with personalization marking the rest.

The TCR sequence derives from a woman between 18 and 29 years old who received the yellow fever vaccine. The material was T cells from blood (PBMCs), unsorted or a sorted subset (not recorded which), obtained before or after yellow fever vaccination (not recorded which). This sequence joins TRBV29-1 and TRBJ2-1; D may be TRBD2 (5 bases). CDR3: CSVRGRWASSYNEQFF. CDR3 nucleotides: TGCAGCGTTCGGGGTCGATGGGCTAGCTCCTACAATGAGCAGTTCTTC.